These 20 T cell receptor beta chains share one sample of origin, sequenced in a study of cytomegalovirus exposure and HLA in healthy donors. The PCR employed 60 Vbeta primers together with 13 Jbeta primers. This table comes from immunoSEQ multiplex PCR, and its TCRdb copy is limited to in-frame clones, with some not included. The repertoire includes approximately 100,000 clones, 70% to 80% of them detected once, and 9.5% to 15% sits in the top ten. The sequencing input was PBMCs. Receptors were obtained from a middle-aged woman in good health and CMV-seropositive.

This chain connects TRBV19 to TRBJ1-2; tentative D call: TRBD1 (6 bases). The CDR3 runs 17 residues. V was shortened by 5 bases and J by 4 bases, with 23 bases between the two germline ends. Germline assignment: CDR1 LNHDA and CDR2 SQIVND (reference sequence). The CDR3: CASSLNWADGQRYGYTF. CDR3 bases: TGTGCCAGTAGTCTGAACTGGGCCGATGGACAGCGCTATGGCTACACCTTC.

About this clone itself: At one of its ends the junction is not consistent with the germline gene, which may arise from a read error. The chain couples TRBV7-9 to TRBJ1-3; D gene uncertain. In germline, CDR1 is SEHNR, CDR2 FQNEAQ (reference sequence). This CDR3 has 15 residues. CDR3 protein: CSSSHPRSSGNTIYF. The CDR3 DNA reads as TGTTCCAGCAGCCACCCCCGGTCCTCTGGAAACACCATATATTTT. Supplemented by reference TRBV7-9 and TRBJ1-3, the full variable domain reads DTGVSQNPRHKITKRGQNVTFRCDPISEHNRLYWYRQTLGQGPEFLTYFQNEAQLEKSRLLSDRFSAERPKGSFSTLEIQRTEQGDSAMYLCSSSHPRSSGNTIYFGEGSWLTVV.

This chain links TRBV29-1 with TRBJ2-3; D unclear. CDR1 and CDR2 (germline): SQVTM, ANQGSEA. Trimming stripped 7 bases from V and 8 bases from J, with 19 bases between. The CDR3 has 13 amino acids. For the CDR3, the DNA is TGCAGCGCCCCTGACGGAATAGCCCTTACGCAGTATTTT. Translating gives CSAPDGIALTQYF.

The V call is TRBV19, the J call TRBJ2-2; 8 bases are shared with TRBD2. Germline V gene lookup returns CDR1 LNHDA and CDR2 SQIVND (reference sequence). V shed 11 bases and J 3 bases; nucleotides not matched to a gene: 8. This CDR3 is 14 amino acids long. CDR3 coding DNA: TGTGCCTCCGCCGGGGGGGCCTACACCGGGGAGCTGTTTTTT. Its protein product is CASAGGAYTGELFF.

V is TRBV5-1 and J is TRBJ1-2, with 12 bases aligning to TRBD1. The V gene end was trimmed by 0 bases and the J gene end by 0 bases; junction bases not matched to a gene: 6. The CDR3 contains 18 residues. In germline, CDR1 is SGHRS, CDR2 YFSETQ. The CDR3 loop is CASSLGGTGGQANYGYTF. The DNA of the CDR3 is TGCGCCAGCAGCTTGGGGGGGACAGGGGGCCAAGCTAACTATGGCTACACCTTC. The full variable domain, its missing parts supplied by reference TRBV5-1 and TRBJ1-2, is KAGVTQTPRYLIKTRGQQVTLSCSPISGHRSVSWYQQTPGQGLQFLFEYFSETQRNKGNFPGRFSGRQFSNSRSEMNVSTLELGDSALYLCASSLGGTGGQANYGYTFGSGTRLTVV.

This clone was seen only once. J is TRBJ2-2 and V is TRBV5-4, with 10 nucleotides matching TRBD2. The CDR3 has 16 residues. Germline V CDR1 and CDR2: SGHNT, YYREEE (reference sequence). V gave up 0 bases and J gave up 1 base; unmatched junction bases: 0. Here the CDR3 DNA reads TGTGCCAGCAGCTTGGGACTAGCGGGGAACACCGGGGAGCTGTTTTTT. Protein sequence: CASSLGLAGNTGELFF.

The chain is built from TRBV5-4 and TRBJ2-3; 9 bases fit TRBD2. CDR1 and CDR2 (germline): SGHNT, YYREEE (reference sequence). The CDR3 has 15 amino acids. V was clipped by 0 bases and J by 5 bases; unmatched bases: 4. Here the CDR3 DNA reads TGTGCCAGCAGCTTGGACGGCGGGGGGGGAGATACGCAGTATTTT. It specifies CASSLDGGGGDTQYF.

The CDR3 protein is CASTPPRNNQPQHF. The CDR3 DNA reads TGTGCCAGTACCCCCCCCAGAAACAATCAGCCCCAGCATTTT. The V gene is TRBV19, the J gene TRBJ1-5; no firm D call. From germline, CDR1 is LNHDA and CDR2 SQIVND (reference sequence). V lost 7 bases, J lost 3 bases, and 13 bases lay in between. This CDR3 has 14 amino acids.

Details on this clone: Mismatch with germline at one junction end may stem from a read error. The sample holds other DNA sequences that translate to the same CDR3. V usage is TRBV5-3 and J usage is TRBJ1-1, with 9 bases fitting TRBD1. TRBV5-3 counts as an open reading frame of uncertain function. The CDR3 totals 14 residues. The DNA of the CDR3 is TGCGCCAGAAGCTTCGGGACAGGGCTAGGAGAAGCTTTCTTT. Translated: CARSFGTGLGEAFF.

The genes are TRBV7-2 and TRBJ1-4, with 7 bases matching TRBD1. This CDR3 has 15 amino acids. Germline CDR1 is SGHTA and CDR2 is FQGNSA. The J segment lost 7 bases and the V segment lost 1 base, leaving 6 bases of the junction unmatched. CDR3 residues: CASSLVTGRGEKLFF. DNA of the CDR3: TGTGCCAGCAGCTTAGTGACAGGGCGGGGTGAAAAACTGTTTTTT.

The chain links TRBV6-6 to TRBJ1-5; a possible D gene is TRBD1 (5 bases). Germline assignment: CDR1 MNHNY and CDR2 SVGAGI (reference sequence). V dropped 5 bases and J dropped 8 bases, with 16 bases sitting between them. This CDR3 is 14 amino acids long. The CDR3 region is CASSPPGGEKPQHF. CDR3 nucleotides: TGTGCCAGCAGTCCCCCCGGGGGGGAAAAGCCCCAGCATTTT.

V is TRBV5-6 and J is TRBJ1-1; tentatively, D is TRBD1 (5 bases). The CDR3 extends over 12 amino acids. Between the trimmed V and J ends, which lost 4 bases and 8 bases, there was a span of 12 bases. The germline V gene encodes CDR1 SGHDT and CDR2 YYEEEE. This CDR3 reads CASSIFGGEAFF. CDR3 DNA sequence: TGTGCCAGCAGCATCTTTGGGGGGGAAGCTTTCTTT.

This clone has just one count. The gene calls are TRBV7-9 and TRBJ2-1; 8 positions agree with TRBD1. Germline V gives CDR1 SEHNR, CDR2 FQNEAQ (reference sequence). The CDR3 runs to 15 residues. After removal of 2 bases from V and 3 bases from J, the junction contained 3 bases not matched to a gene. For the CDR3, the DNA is TGTGCCAGCAGCTTAACAGGGGGTTTCTACAATGAGCAGTTCTTC. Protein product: CASSLTGGFYNEQFF.

The CDR3 DNA is TGTGCCAGAAGCTTTAGATCGGGACAGGGATTTAACTATGGCTACACCTTC. This sequence encodes CARSFRSGQGFNYGYTF. V gene TRBV5-3 combines with J gene TRBJ1-2; 9 bases align to TRBD1. TRBV5-3 is noted as an ORF with a role that remains uncertain. With 2 bases clipped from V and 1 base from J, the junction kept 9 bases outside the gene matches. This CDR3 spans 17 amino acids.

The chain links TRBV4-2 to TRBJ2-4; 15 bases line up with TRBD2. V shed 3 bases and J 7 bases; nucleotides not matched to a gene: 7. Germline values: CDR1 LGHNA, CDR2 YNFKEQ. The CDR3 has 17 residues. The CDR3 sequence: CASSHGLAGGQGNIQYF. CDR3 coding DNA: TGTGCCAGCAGCCACGGACTAGCGGGGGGGCAGGGGAACATTCAGTACTTC.

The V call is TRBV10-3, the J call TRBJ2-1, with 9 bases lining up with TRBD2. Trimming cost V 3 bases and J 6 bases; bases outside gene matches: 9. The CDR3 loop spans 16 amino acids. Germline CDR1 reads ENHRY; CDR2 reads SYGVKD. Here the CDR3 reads CAISEVSGGFGNEQFF. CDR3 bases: TGTGCCATCAGTGAAGTAAGCGGGGGGTTTGGCAATGAGCAGTTCTTC.

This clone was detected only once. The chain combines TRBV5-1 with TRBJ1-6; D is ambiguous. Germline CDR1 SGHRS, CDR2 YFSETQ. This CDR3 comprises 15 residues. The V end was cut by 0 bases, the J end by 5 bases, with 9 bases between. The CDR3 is CASSLETVDNSPLHF. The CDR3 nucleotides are TGCGCCAGCAGCTTGGAAACGGTGGATAATTCACCCCTCCACTTT. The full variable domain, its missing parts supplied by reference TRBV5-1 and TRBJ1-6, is KAGVTQTPRYLIKTRGQQVTLSCSPISGHRSVSWYQQTPGQGLQFLFEYFSETQRNKGNFPGRFSGRQFSNSRSEMNVSTLELGDSALYLCASSLETVDNSPLHFGNGTRLTVT.

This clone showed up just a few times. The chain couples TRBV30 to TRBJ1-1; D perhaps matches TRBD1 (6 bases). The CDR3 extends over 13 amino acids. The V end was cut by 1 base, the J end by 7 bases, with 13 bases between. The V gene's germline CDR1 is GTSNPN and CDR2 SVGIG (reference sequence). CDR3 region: CAWSAPRQVEAFF. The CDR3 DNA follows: TGTGCCTGGAGTGCCCCCAGACAGGTTGAAGCTTTCTTT.

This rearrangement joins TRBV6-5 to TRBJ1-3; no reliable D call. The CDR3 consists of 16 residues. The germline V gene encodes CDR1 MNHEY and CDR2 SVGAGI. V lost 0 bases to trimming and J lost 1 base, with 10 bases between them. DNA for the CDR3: TGTGCCAGCAGTTACTCGACGGGTGCATCTGGAAACACCATATATTTT. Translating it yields CASSYSTGASGNTIYF.

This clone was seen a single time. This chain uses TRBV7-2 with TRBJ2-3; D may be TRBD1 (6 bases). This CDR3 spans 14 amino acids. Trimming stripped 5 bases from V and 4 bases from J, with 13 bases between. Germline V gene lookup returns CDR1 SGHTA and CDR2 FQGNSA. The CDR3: CASSQDSPADTQYF. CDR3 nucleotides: TGTGCCAGCAGCCAGGACAGTCCAGCAGATACGCAGTATTTT.